The subject of this entry is one TCR beta chain. Its antigen is still unknown. This CDR3 comprises 15 residues. V shed 5 bases and J 9 bases; nucleotides not matched to a gene: 7. Germline V CDR1 and CDR2: MNHEY, SMNVEV (reference sequence). The library targeted TCRbeta and was prepared with unique molecular identifiers. TCRdb re-analysed the PCR reads in MiXCR, keeping a single row per CDR3 protein. In the table there are about a million distinct CDR3 sequences, roughly 29% of which are singletons. The sample originates from a study of T-cell reconstitution after alpha-beta-depleted transplantation in children. Study observations and caveats: Expanded graft clones, several hundred of them, were reportedly the source of alpha-beta T cells about two months after transplant.

This rearrangement joins TRBV27 to TRBJ2-1; 13 nucleotides agree with TRBD2. The TCR was taken from a boy under two years old who had a stem cell transplant for SCID, so the T cells may come from the graft donor. The specimen comprised PBMCs, mostly from graft donor cells, sampled 360 days after TCRalphabeta/CD19-depleted stem cell transplant. The CDR3 spells CASSPRGLAGIEQFF. The CDR3 DNA is TGTGCCAGCAGTCCGAGGGGACTAGCGGGAATTGAGCAGTTCTTC.